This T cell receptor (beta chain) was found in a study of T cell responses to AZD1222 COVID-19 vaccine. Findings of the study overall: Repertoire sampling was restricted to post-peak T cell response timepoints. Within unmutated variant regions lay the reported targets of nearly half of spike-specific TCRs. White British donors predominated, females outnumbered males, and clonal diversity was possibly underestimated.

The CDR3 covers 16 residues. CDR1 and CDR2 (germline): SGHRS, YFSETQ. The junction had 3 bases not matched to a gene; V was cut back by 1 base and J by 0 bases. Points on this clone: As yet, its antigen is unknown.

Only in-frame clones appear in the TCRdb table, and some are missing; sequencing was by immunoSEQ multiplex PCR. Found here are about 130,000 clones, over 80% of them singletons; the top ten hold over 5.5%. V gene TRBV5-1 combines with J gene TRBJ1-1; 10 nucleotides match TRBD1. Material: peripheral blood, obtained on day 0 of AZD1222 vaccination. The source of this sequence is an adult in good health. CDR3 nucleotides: TGCGCCAGCAGCTTGACGGGACAGGGGATGAACACTGAAGCTTTCTTT. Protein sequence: CASSLTGQGMNTEAFF.